The 29 T cell receptor beta chains in this list originate from one sample, sequenced in a study of T cells after yellow fever vaccination. TCRdb recomputed calls from the 5' RACE reads with MiXCR, one row per CDR3 protein. The repertoire holds a few hundred thousand distinct CDR3 sequences, with around 4.5% as singletons. The sample in question was PBMCs, obtained 15 days after the yellow fever booster vaccination. These receptors all stem from a man aged 18-30 years who received the YFV17D yellow fever vaccine.

CDR3 sequence (DNA): TGTGCCAGTCTGGGGCGCGCGAACACCGGGGAGCTGTTTTTT. It yields the protein CASLGRANTGELFF. This chain links TRBV6-2 or TRBV6-3 with TRBJ2-2; D is possibly TRBD1 (5 bases). V dropped 9 bases and J dropped 0 bases, with 11 bases sitting between them. CDR1 is MNHEY and CDR2 is SVGEGT in the germline V gene. This CDR3 comprises 14 residues.

This clonotype was detected a few times. The chain combines TRBV9 with TRBJ1-6, with TRBD1 matching 9 bases. The CDR3 runs 14 residues. CDR1 is SGDLS, CDR2 YYNGEE, per germline. The junction had 5 bases not matched to a gene; V was cut back by 5 bases and J by 8 bases. CDR3 sequence reads: CASSLTGGDSPLHF. The CDR3, as DNA: TGTGCCAGCAGTCTTACAGGGGGCGATTCACCCCTCCACTTT.

This clonotype was detected many times. The J gene is TRBJ2-7, the V gene TRBV6-2 or TRBV6-3; D is unclear. Germline V lookup: CDR1 MNHEY, CDR2 SVGEGT. This CDR3 is 14 amino acids long. V shed 0 bases and J shed 4 bases, with 10 bases lying between them. The CDR3 protein is CASSYSMVKYEQYV. The DNA for the CDR3 is TGTGCCAGCAGTTACTCGATGGTGAAATACGAGCAGTACGTC.

This clonotype was seen repeatedly, ten times or more. The chain uses TRBV5-4 and TRBJ2-5; D possibly matches TRBD1 or TRBD2 (5 bases each). Trimming stripped 6 bases from V and 1 base from J, with 19 bases between. CDR3 size: 16 residues. Germline V gene data show CDR1 as SGHNT and CDR2 as YYREEE (reference sequence). This CDR3 is CASTPGTRGPQETQYF. The CDR3 region has the DNA TGTGCCAGCACCCCCGGTACCCGGGGCCCCCAAGAGACCCAGTACTTC. Supplemented by reference TRBV5-4 and TRBJ2-5, the full variable domain reads ETGVTQSPTHLIKTRGQQVTLRCSSQSGHNTVSWYQQALGQGPQFIFQYYREEENGRGNFPPRFSGLQFPNYSSELNVNALELDDSALYLCASTPGTRGPQETQYFGPGTRLLVL.

This clonotype was observed at least ten times. This sequence joins TRBV7-6 and TRBJ2-2; the D is unclear. Germline V gene sequence: CDR1 SGHVS, CDR2 FNYEAQ. V lost 5 bases and J 6 bases, leaving 10 bases between the germline ends. The CDR3 runs to 13 residues. CDR3 nucleotide sequence: TGTGCCAGCAGCCACCCAGAGGCCGGGGAGCTGTTTTTT. Its protein is CASSHPEAGELFF.

This clonotype was found many times. The chain employs TRBV4-1 and TRBJ1-1; D remains ambiguous. V was clipped by 4 bases and J by 1 base, with 13 bases between them. The germline gives CDR1 MGHRA, CDR2 YSYEKL. This CDR3 comprises 15 residues. The DNA for the CDR3 is TGCGCCAGCAGCCCAGGTCTAGGATGGAACACTGAAGCTTTCTTT. This gives the protein CASSPGLGWNTEAFF.

This clonotype was counted many times. The chain uses TRBV20-1 and TRBJ1-4, with D maybe TRBD1 (5 bases). The germline CDR1 and CDR2 sequences are DFQATT and SNEGSKA (reference sequence). The CDR3 has 16 amino acids. V lost 3 bases and J 3 bases, leaving 17 bases between the germline ends. This CDR3 reads CSARRAGGASNEKLFF. DNA for the CDR3: TGCAGTGCTAGGAGGGCAGGAGGGGCTTCTAATGAAAAACTGTTTTTT.

The chain recombines TRBV2 with TRBJ2-7, with unresolved D. CDR3 size: 12 residues. Germline lookup yields CDR1 SNHLY and CDR2 FYNNEI. Trimming left V 3 bases short and J 6 bases short, with 9 bases between. CDR3 loop: CASSDGVPEQYF. In DNA, the CDR3 is TGTGCCAGCAGTGACGGAGTTCCCGAGCAGTACTTC.

This clonotype occurred many times. This chain links TRBV28 with TRBJ2-7, with D perhaps matching TRBD2 (5 bases). The germline CDR1 and CDR2 sequences are MDHEN and SYDVKM. The length of the CDR3 is 14 residues. Trimming left V 4 bases short and J 1 base short, with 11 bases between. This chain's CDR3 is CASSSPDWSYEQYV. The CDR3 DNA is TGTGCCAGCAGTTCCCCGGACTGGTCCTACGAGCAGTACGTC.

Many counts were recorded for this clonotype. The chain couples TRBV5-4 to TRBJ2-1; 10 bases line up with TRBD1. V was clipped by 1 base and J by 11 bases; unmatched bases: 9. This CDR3 is built from 15 residues. The germline V gene encodes CDR1 SGHNT and CDR2 YYREEE (reference sequence). CDR3 coding DNA: TGTGCCAGCAGCTTGACGGGACAGGGGACGGATCAGCAGTTCTTC. Its protein product is CASSLTGQGTDQQFF.

Only a few counts were recorded for this clonotype. The V and J genes are TRBV7-2 and TRBJ2-3; 10 bases match TRBD2. Germline CDR1 SGHTA, CDR2 FQGNSA. After removal of 3 bases from V and 0 bases from J, the junction contained 6 bases not matched to a gene. This CDR3 is built from 17 residues. The CDR3, as DNA: TGTGCCAGCAGCTTTAGCGGGGGACTAGCGAGCACAGATACGCAGTATTTT. Its translation is CASSFSGGLASTDTQYF.

The table lists this clonotype with many counts. The J gene is TRBJ2-7, the V gene TRBV6-8, with TRBD1 identical over 9 bases. Germline values: CDR1 MNHGY, CDR2 SAAAGT. V shed 6 bases, J shed 0 bases, and the junction held 18 bases outside the gene matches. The CDR3 has 19 residues. CDR3 protein: CASRRSRDRVVHSSYEQYV. The CDR3 DNA follows: TGTGCCAGCAGGAGAAGCCGGGACAGGGTTGTCCATAGCTCCTACGAGCAGTACGTC.

The genes are TRBV20-1 and TRBJ1-5; perhaps TRBD1 as D (5 bases). Trimming removed 5 bases from V and 1 base from J, with 15 bases in between. This CDR3 spans 15 amino acids. Germline loops: CDR1 DFQATT, CDR2 SNEGSKA (reference sequence). The CDR3 sequence is CSALVGGRSNQPQHF. DNA of the CDR3: TGCAGTGCTCTCGTGGGGGGACGGAGCAATCAGCCCCAGCATTTT.

This clonotype was recorded at least ten times. CDR3 sequence: CASSWDRGVADTQYF. The CDR3 DNA follows: TGCGCCAGCAGCTGGGACAGGGGGGTCGCAGATACGCAGTATTTT. This chain joins TRBV5-1 and TRBJ2-3, with TRBD1 matching over 11 bases. CDR1 and CDR2 from the germline V gene are SGHRS and YFSETQ. CDR3 size: 15 residues. V shed 3 bases and J 4 bases; nucleotides not matched to a gene: 4.

This clonotype was picked up a small number of times. This rearrangement joins TRBV3-1 to TRBJ1-1; 8 bases agree with TRBD1. The germline CDR1 and CDR2 sequences are LGHDT and YNNKEL (reference sequence). The V and J ends lost 3 bases and 5 bases, in that order; junction bases with no gene match: 8. There are 15 residues in the CDR3. As DNA, the CDR3 is TGTGCCAGCAGCCATCCAGGGGGCGTAAGGACTGAAGCTTTCTTT. The encoded protein is CASSHPGGVRTEAFF.

The rearrangement links TRBV5-1 to TRBJ2-3, with a possible D match to TRBD1 (6 bases). The germline gives CDR1 SGHRS, CDR2 YFSETQ. The CDR3 contains 16 residues. V lost 3 bases and J lost 0, with 14 bases in between. The CDR3 DNA reads TGCGCCAGCAGCTCGGGACATGAGATTAGCACAGATACGCAGTATTTT. This sequence encodes CASSSGHEISTDTQYF.

This clonotype was seen repeatedly, ten times or more. The chain is built from TRBV5-1 and TRBJ2-5, with D possibly called TRBD1 or TRBD2 (5 bases each). The CDR3 is 14 amino acids. CDR1 and CDR2 from the germline V gene are SGHRS and YFSETQ. V was shortened by 7 bases and J by 5 bases, with 18 bases between the two germline ends. CDR3 in amino acids: CASGRQPRGETQYF. As DNA, the CDR3 is TGCGCCAGCGGACGACAGCCCCGAGGGGAGACCCAGTACTTC.

There are many counts of this clonotype. This sequence joins TRBV4-3 and TRBJ1-6, with TRBD1 identical over 8 bases. This CDR3 has 15 residues. V shed 0 bases and J 7 bases; nucleotides not matched to a gene: 2. Germline V gene lookup returns CDR1 LGHNA and CDR2 YSLEER. CDR3 loop: CASSQDTGGNSPLHF. The DNA of the CDR3 is TGCGCCAGCAGCCAAGATACAGGGGGAAATTCACCCCTCCACTTT.

The rearrangement links TRBV10-3 to TRBJ1-2; D call uncertain. CDR1 and CDR2 (germline): ENHRY, SYGVKD. With 0 bases removed from V and 5 bases from J, the gap between germline ends came to 7 bases. The CDR3 is made up of 13 amino acids. Written as DNA, the CDR3 is TGTGCCATCAGTGAGTCGGAGGGTTATGGCTACACCTTC. It codes for CAISESEGYGYTF.

This clonotype was picked up many times. The rearrangement links TRBV12-3 or TRBV12-4 to TRBJ1-2; D remains unclear. Trimming removed 0 bases from V and 10 bases from J, with 9 bases in between. The CDR3 has 12 amino acids. CDR3 sequence (DNA): TGTGCCAGCAGTTTAGCGGATGGGGACTACACCTTC. Protein: CASSLADGDYTF.

This clonotype was seen repeatedly, ten times or more. J is TRBJ2-7 and V is TRBV6-2 or TRBV6-3; perhaps TRBD2 as D (5 bases). Germline values: CDR1 MNHEY, CDR2 SVGEGT. The V and J ends lost 4 bases and 4 bases respectively, with 8 bases between them. CDR3 size: 12 residues. The chain's CDR3 is CASSWTGYEQYV. CDR3 DNA: TGTGCCAGCAGTTGGACGGGGTACGAGCAGTACGTC.

V gene TRBV5-1 combines with J gene TRBJ2-5; D tentatively reads TRBD1 or TRBD2 (5 bases each). The CDR3 runs 14 residues. V was trimmed by 5 bases and J by 2 bases, leaving 13 bases between them. Germline CDR1 reads SGHRS; CDR2 reads YFSETQ. The CDR3 DNA reads TGCGCCAGCAGGGGGCTAACGGGGCAAGAGACCCAGTACTTC. Translating it yields CASRGLTGQETQYF.

On this clonotype: Possible read error: a much larger clone is one base away. The V call is TRBV7-2, the J call TRBJ2-5, with D uncertain. The CDR3 extends over 14 amino acids. Germline V gives CDR1 SGHTA, CDR2 FQGNSA. This CDR3 reads CASSFPWMGETEYF. The CDR3, as DNA: TGTGCCAGCAGCTTCCCCTGGATGGGTGAGACCGAGTACTTC.

This clonotype was found many times. V gene TRBV2 combines with J gene TRBJ2-4, with D possibly TRBD1 on 6 matching bases. CDR1 is SNHLY and CDR2 is FYNNEI in the germline V gene. The V and J ends lost 3 bases and 6 bases respectively, with 6 bases between them. This CDR3 spans 12 amino acids. In DNA form, the CDR3 reads TGTGCCAGCAGTGAGGACAGAAACATTCAGTACTTC. This encodes CASSEDRNIQYF.

This clonotype appeared a few times. The chain combines TRBV2 with TRBJ1-6; the D is unclear. The ends were cut back, 4 bases at V and 8 bases at J, with 12 bases in the middle. This CDR3 is 14 amino acids long. Per the germline V gene, CDR1 is SNHLY and CDR2 is FYNNEI. The CDR3 here is CASSAIHGDSPLHF. The CDR3, as DNA: TGTGCCAGCAGTGCGATTCACGGGGATTCACCCCTCCACTTT.

This clonotype was recorded at least ten times. The gene calls are TRBV7-9 and TRBJ1-1; 8 bases line up with TRBD1. V was pared by 5 bases and J by 4 bases, with 15 bases of the junction left unmatched. This CDR3 contains 17 residues. Germline V gene lookup returns CDR1 SEHNR and CDR2 FQNEAQ (reference sequence). CDR3 coding DNA: TGTGCCAGCAGCCCCCACTTGAACCTTGACAGGGGCACTGAAGCTTTCTTT. Protein: CASSPHLNLDRGTEAFF.

The rearrangement uses TRBV4-1 and TRBJ2-1, with a possible D match to TRBD1 (6 bases). The germline V gene has CDR1 MGHRA and CDR2 YSYEKL. Trimming shortened V by 5 bases and J by 7 bases, and 24 bases separated the two germline ends. This CDR3 spans 17 amino acids. As DNA, the CDR3 is TGCGCCAGCAGCTCTCGCGCCCGGGACACCCAGGGGAATGAGCAGTTCTTC. Translated: CASSSRARDTQGNEQFF.

This clonotype showed up many times. The rearrangement uses TRBV6-1 and TRBJ2-7; D unclear. The V and J ends lost 4 bases and 6 bases respectively, with 16 bases between them. Germline CDR1 MNHNS, CDR2 SASEGT. This CDR3 spans 14 amino acids. The CDR3 spells CASSGQDGLIEQYV. The CDR3 nucleotides read TGTGCCAGCAGTGGGCAGGACGGCCTAATCGAGCAGTACGTC.

The sample holds many counts of this clonotype. DNA of the CDR3: TGCAGTGCTAGGCGAGGGGTGAGGTTGAATCAGCCCCAGCATTTT. Encoded protein: CSARRGVRLNQPQHF. The chain uses TRBV20-1 and TRBJ1-5; D is possibly TRBD1 (5 bases). V was pared by 3 bases and J by 4 bases, with 16 bases between. Germline V CDR1 and CDR2: DFQATT, SNEGSKA (reference sequence). CDR3 length: 15 residues.